This T cell receptor (beta chain) was profiled in a study of T cell repertoires in cytomegalovirus infection. Study-wide results and caveats: What dominated the ex vivo response were HLA-C-restricted CMV-specific TCR beta clonotypes.

This clonotype was recorded many times. Its antigen is unidentified. TCRdb reprocessed the reads with MiXCR, giving one entry per CDR3 protein. The sample consists of 45,000 to 50,000 distinct CDR3 sequences, 15% to 25% of them appearing once. The origin of this receptor is a human donor in good health (CMV status not recorded). Some clones in this sample may be carry-over from other donors' samples. The sequences come from CD8+ T cells from cultured PBMCs, collected from culture after CMV antigen stimulation.

The DNA for the CDR3 is TGTGCCAGCAGTGAAGGCGACCTCCTGACGGGTAATGAGCAGTTCTTC. Translated, it gives CASSEGDLLTGNEQFF. The chain carries TRBV6-1 and TRBJ2-1; the D is unclear. Germline-derived CDR1 and CDR2 are MNHNS and SASEGT. The CDR3 consists of 16 residues. The V and J ends lost 1 base and 7 bases respectively, with 17 bases between them.